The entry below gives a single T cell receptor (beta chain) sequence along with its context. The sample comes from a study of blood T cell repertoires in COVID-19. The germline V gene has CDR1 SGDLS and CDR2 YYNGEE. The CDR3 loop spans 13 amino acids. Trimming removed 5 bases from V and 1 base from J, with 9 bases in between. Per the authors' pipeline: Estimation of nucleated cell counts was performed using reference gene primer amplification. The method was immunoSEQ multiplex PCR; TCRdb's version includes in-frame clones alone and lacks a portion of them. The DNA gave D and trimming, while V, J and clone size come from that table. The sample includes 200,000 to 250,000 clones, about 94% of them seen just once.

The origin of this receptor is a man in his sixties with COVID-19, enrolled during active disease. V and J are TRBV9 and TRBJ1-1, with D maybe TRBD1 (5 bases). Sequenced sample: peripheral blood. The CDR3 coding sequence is TGTGCCAGCAGGGGGCAGGGGAACACTGAAGCTTTCTTT. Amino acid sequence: CASRGQGNTEAFF.